A single sample is the source of the 4 T cell receptor beta chains below, sequenced in a study of type 1 and type 2 diabetes patients. The PCR template was genomic DNA. The TCR beta CDR3 region was amplified using 30 forward and 13 reverse primers. TCRdb itself ran the multiplex PCR reads through MiXCR, one entry per CDR3 protein. The sample shows around 300,000 distinct CDR3 sequences, 47% of them seen only once. Input material: peripheral blood mononuclear cells (PBMCs). The receptors originated from a young man with type 2 diabetes.

V gene TRBV28 combines with J gene TRBJ1-1, with a possible D match to TRBD1 (5 bases). The CDR3 is 14 residues long. Trimming cost V 8 bases and J 6 bases, with 19 bases left between them. Germline assignment: CDR1 MDHEN and CDR2 SYDVKM. The CDR3, as DNA: TGTGCCAGCGTGTTCAGGGCCGTAAACTCTGAAGCTTTCTTT. Its protein product is CASVFRAVNSEAFF.

The chain uses TRBV7-8 and TRBJ2-5, with TRBD2 matching 10 bases. V shed 9 bases, J shed 5 bases, and the junction held 6 bases outside the gene matches. The CDR3 spans 13 residues. Germline CDR1 reads SGHVS; CDR2 reads FQNEAQ. The CDR3 nucleotides are TGTGCCAGTACAGCGGGAGGGCAGGAGACCCAGTACTTC. It specifies CASTAGGQETQYF.

This clonotype was counted at least ten times. CDR3 protein: CASSAGTSGQPQHF. In nucleotides, the CDR3 is TGTGCCAGCAGCGCCGGGACATCGGGTCAGCCCCAGCATTTT. This rearrangement joins TRBV2 to TRBJ1-5; tentative D call: TRBD1 (6 bases). CDR1 and CDR2 from the germline V gene are SNHLY and FYNNEI. This CDR3 contains 14 residues. V dropped 6 bases and J dropped 6 bases, with 15 bases sitting between them.

This clonotype was recorded a few times. The chain carries TRBV30 and TRBJ2-2; 7 nucleotides match TRBD1. The CDR3 is 17 residues long. The junction had 14 bases not matched to a gene; V was cut back by 4 bases and J by 3 bases. Germline V gene lookup returns CDR1 GTSNPN and CDR2 SVGIG (reference sequence). CDR3 DNA sequence: TGTGCCTGGACACACCCAATCCGGGACAGCTACACCGGGGAGCTGTTTTTT. It encodes CAWTHPIRDSYTGELFF. Full variable domain (remainder filled in from reference TRBV30 and TRBJ2-2): SQTIHQWPATLVQPVGSPLSLECTVEGTSNPNLYWYRQAAGRGLQLLFYSVGIGQISSEVPQNLSASRPQDRQFILSSKKLLLSDSGFYLCAWTHPIRDSYTGELFFGEGSRLTVL.